This T cell receptor (beta chain) was retrieved from a study of early T cells in non-severe SARS-CoV-2 infection. About the study: It was bulk RNA from unsorted whole blood that was sequenced, and the chains were unpaired.

In germline, CDR1 is SGHTA, CDR2 FQGTGA. V shed 5 bases and J 7 bases; nucleotides not matched to a gene: 5. The CDR3 runs to 14 residues. Researchers attached unique molecular identifiers to individual cDNA molecules. TCRdb recomputed calls from the 5' RACE reads with MiXCR, one row per CDR3 protein. Among around 78,000 distinct CDR3 sequences listed, around an eighth were seen once. This clonotype was seen a few times. The sequence came from an adult who was a healthcare worker with PCR-confirmed SARS-CoV-2 infection or an uninfected control (not recorded which). The chain combines TRBV7-3 with TRBJ2-7; 13 bases agree with TRBD2. The sequenced sample consisted of whole blood. CDR3 sequence (DNA): TGTGCCAGCAGCAGACTGGGACTAGCGGGAGAGCAGTACTTC. This translates into CASSRLGLAGEQYF. The variable domain in full, with the rest retrieved from reference TRBV7-3 and TRBJ2-7, is GAGVSQTPSNKVTEKGKYVELRCDPISGHTALYWYRQSLGQGPEFLIYFQGTGAADDSGLPNDRFFAVRPEGSVSTLKIQRTERGDSAVYLCASSRLGLAGEQYFGPGTRLTVT.